Listed here are 13 T cell receptor beta chains from one sample, sequenced in a study of T-cell memory formation after mild COVID-19. TCRdb re-analysed the 5' RACE reads in MiXCR, keeping a single row per CDR3 protein. The sample contains 100,000 to 150,000 distinct CDR3 sequences, roughly 6% of which appear only once. Sequenced: PBMCs or a T cell subset sorted from them (not recorded which). The receptor source for this set is an adult woman who had mild COVID-19 (a few samples of this study predate the infection). Cell type and time point are not known.

This clonotype has just a few counts. The chain is built from TRBV10-3 and TRBJ2-3, with 7 bases fitting TRBD1. This CDR3 has 17 amino acids. The germline V gene has CDR1 ENHRY and CDR2 SYGVKD. The V gene end was trimmed by 0 bases and the J gene end by 0 bases; junction bases not matched to a gene: 6. Written as DNA, the CDR3 is TGTGCCATCAGTGAGTCCTGGGGACAGCCTAGCACAGATACGCAGTATTTT. This codes for CAISESWGQPSTDTQYF.

This clonotype was seen ten or more times. The chain employs TRBV7-9 and TRBJ1-1; tentatively, D is TRBD1 (5 bases). V was trimmed by 2 bases and J by 1 base, leaving 17 bases between them. Germline V lookup: CDR1 SEHNR, CDR2 FQNEAQ (reference sequence). This CDR3 contains 17 residues. CDR3 residues: CASSLWAWGRENTEAFF. CDR3 DNA: TGTGCCAGCAGCTTATGGGCGTGGGGCAGGGAGAACACTGAAGCTTTCTTT.

This clonotype was detected many times. The chain joins TRBV5-1 to TRBJ1-4, with D possibly matching TRBD1 (6 bases). V was trimmed by 4 bases and J by 5 bases, leaving 18 bases between them. This CDR3 has 16 residues. Germline loops: CDR1 SGHRS, CDR2 YFSETQ. The CDR3 nucleotides read TGCGCCAGCAGCCTGGGGGCACAGGGAGACAATGAAAAACTGTTTTTT. Translation gives CASSLGAQGDNEKLFF.

This clonotype was counted only a few times. This sequence joins TRBV12-3 or TRBV12-4 and TRBJ2-7; D ambiguous. Trimming cost V 8 bases and J 2 bases, with 13 bases left between them. The CDR3 loop spans 13 amino acids. The CDR3 sequence: CASCLSATYEQYF. In DNA form, the CDR3 reads TGTGCCAGCTGCCTATCGGCCACCTACGAGCAGTACTTC.

This clonotype was seen many times. This chain joins TRBV5-1 and TRBJ2-5; D call uncertain. V lost 0 bases and J 5 bases, leaving 8 bases between the germline ends. The germline CDR1 and CDR2 sequences are SGHRS and YFSETQ. CDR3 length equals 13 residues. Written as DNA, the CDR3 is TGCGCCAGCAGCTTGGGGGTTTCGGAGACCCAGTACTTC. Translating it yields CASSLGVSETQYF.

This sequence joins TRBV7-9 and TRBJ2-7; weak D call: TRBD2 (6 bases). This CDR3 is 15 amino acids long. Germline V gene data show CDR1 as SEHNR and CDR2 as FQNEAQ (reference sequence). V was trimmed by 4 bases and J by 6 bases, leaving 19 bases between them. The CDR3, as DNA: TGTGCCAGCAGCTACTCATGGGACGGGGGAGCCGAGCAGTACTTC. Translation: CASSYSWDGGAEQYF.

This clonotype was observed a few times. V gene TRBV6-4 combines with J gene TRBJ1-5, with D tentatively TRBD1 (5 bases). The CDR3 consists of 15 residues. V lost 6 bases to trimming and J lost 0 bases, with 12 bases between them. The germline V gene has CDR1 MRHNA and CDR2 SNTAGT. The CDR3, as DNA: TGTGCCAGCAGATATCCGGGGCCTAGCAATCAGCCCCAGCATTTT. It codes for CASRYPGPSNQPQHF.

This clonotype was detected many times. V gene TRBV18 combines with J gene TRBJ2-1, with TRBD2 as a possible D gene (6 bases). Germline V gene data show CDR1 as KGHSH and CDR2 as LQKENI. The CDR3 is made up of 14 amino acids. V was clipped by 5 bases and J by 4 bases, with 12 bases between them. For the CDR3, the DNA is TGTGCCAGCTCATTTAGGGCGGGGTACAATGAGCAGTTCTTC. Translated, it gives CASSFRAGYNEQFF. Variable domain in full (rest from reference TRBV18 and TRBJ2-1): NAGVMQNPRHLVRRRGQEARLRCSPMKGHSHVYWYRQLPEEGLKFMVYLQKENIIDESGMPKERFSAEFPKEGPSILRIQQVVRGDSAAYFCASSFRAGYNEQFFGPGTRLTVL.

The chain links TRBV12-3 or TRBV12-4 to TRBJ2-3, with D possibly matching TRBD2 (5 bases). V lost 5 bases and J 0 bases, leaving 9 bases between the germline ends. This CDR3 contains 14 residues. In DNA form, the CDR3 reads TGTGCCAGCAGTCCCGAGCGGAGCACAGATACGCAGTATTTT. Its translation is CASSPERSTDTQYF.

This clonotype has a count of ten or more. V and J are TRBV5-1 and TRBJ2-3; unclear D gene. The CDR3 contains 14 residues. The germline V and J ends were trimmed by 0 bases and 4 bases, with 9 bases remaining between them. CDR1 and CDR2 (germline): SGHRS, YFSETQ. In nucleotides, the CDR3 is TGCGCCAGCAGCTTGGCCGCAGTGGCAGATACGCAGTATTTT. Protein: CASSLAAVADTQYF.

This clonotype was observed a handful of times. The genes are TRBV12-3 or TRBV12-4 and TRBJ1-5; no clear D gene. CDR3 length: 14 amino acids. V lost 3 bases to trimming and J lost 1 base, with 7 bases between them. The CDR3 DNA reads TGTGCCAGCAGTTTCGGACGGAGCAATCAGCCCCAGCATTTT. This gives the protein CASSFGRSNQPQHF.

In this sample, this clonotype turned up many times. V usage is TRBV7-9 and J usage is TRBJ2-7; 9 nucleotides match TRBD1. Germline assignment: CDR1 SEHNR and CDR2 FQNEAQ (reference sequence). The CDR3 extends over 15 amino acids. After removal of 5 bases from V and 6 bases from J, the junction contained 11 bases not matched to a gene. The CDR3 DNA is TGTGCCAGCAGCCTCACCGGACAGGGGAAGAGCGAGCAGTACTTC. This sequence encodes CASSLTGQGKSEQYF.

At least ten counts were recorded for this clonotype. The J gene is TRBJ2-7, the V gene TRBV7-8, with 10 bases fitting TRBD1. The germline gives CDR1 SGHVS, CDR2 FQNEAQ. J lost 4 bases, V lost 5 bases, and 8 bases had no gene match. There are 15 residues in the CDR3. For the CDR3, the DNA is TGTGCCAGCAGCCCCTTGAGGGACAGGGGTTACGAGCAGTACTTC. This translates into CASSPLRDRGYEQYF.